The T cell receptor (beta chain) described here comes from a study of T cell responses to AZD1222 COVID-19 vaccine (dated by TCRdb to the early 2020s). Regarding the study in general: A total of 233 trial participants underwent TCR sequencing, of whom nearly 210 had received two doses of AZD1222 and 26 had received two doses of the MenACWY control vaccine. Trial participants were enrolled into age subgroups of 18-55, 56-69 and 70-plus years, which contained roughly 140, 27 and 60 TCR-sequenced participants, respectively.

Looking up the germline V gene yields CDR1 MNHEY and CDR2 SVGAGI. V and J lose 10 bases and 4 bases, and a span of 19 bases separates them. The CDR3 sequence holds 14 residues, the cysteine and phenylalanine included. Of all the DNA, just the CDR3 is kept, 42 bases in frame from base 1. The CDR3 regions of human TCRbeta chains were analyzed by immunosequencing. The study's processing was this. Repertoire TCRs were matched against a reference library of SARS-CoV-2-specific TCRs generated with the MIRA antigen-specificity platform. Breadth was defined as the fraction of unique TCRs that were SARS-CoV-2-associated. Depth was defined as the fraction of total T cells that were SARS-CoV-2-associated. Using the MIRA data, each spike-specific TCR was assigned both to the spike region to which the TCR was reactive and to a CD4 or CD8 class. Log10-transformed breadth and depth values were compared by one-way ANOVA with Sidak's multiple comparisons tests. TCRdb mirrors the immuneACCESS table, restricted to in-frame sequences. Some clones are absent from its copies; in checked studies, under half trace to an unresolved V gene, and the reason for the others is unknown. V and J calls plus clone size are reproduced from that table; the DNA served to infer D and trimming. This sample has fewer than 150,000 clones in its table, and 88% of those were observed once. Jointly, the top ten make up 2.5% to 3.5% of the sample.

What the authors observed across the whole study: Conclusions about previously exposed vaccinees were limited because only a handful of AZD1222 recipients were SARS-CoV-2 seropositive at baseline. The whole spike protein was spanned by vaccine-associated CD4 TCRs, and dominant responses were seen in regions 160-218 and 743-854. Reportedly, close to half of the unique spike-specific TCRs recognized epitopes lying outside the regions that are mutated in the B.1.351 and B.1.1.7 variants. The 56-69-year group was small, and its depth increase did not reach significance, likely because of low power. Participants were mostly white British, with more females than males. The authors suggested clonal diversity may have been underestimated. Because no day 14 peak-response samples were available, repertoires were characterized only after the peak T cell response. After two AZD1222 doses, both the breadth and the depth of spike-specific TCRs were significantly higher than at day 0 and than in MenACWY recipients.

This clone is a singleton in its sample. The antigen it binds to is not known. Per-base quality was not reported, and no clone a single base away is much larger than it. This specimen's time point label, interpreted: about 28 days (+/-7) after the second vaccine dose. AZD1222 recipients whose second dose came at about 4 weeks and those whose second dose came at about 12 weeks were combined into one group, since spike-specific TCR depth and breadth did not differ between the two schedules. The vaccinee samples were drawn from two UK trials, COV001 and COV002, one of which was a single-blind randomized controlled phase 2/3 trial testing AZD1222 (ChAdOx1 nCoV-19) in healthy adults. Trial participant PBMC samples were collected at day 0 and day 28 after the second dose for TCRbeta chain sequencing.

In this chain, TRBV6-5 is recombined with TRBJ2-5, and possibly TRBD1, on 6 matching bases. The sequences come from peripheral blood, collected 28 days after the second AZD1222 dose. This TCR was recovered from an adult who received the AZD1222 COVID-19 vaccine. The nucleotides read TGTGCCACCTATCGGGACAAGTCAAGAGAGACCCAGTACTTC. Translated, this gives CATYRDKSRETQYF.